These 32 T cell receptor beta chains came from one sample sequenced in a study of OX40 agonist ivuxolimab in advanced cancers. Profiling relied on immunoSEQ multiplex PCR, and the TCRdb table lists in-frame clones only, not all of them. The sample contains tens of thousands of clones, 80% to 90% of which appear only once. Sequencing was performed on CD4+ or CD8+ T cells sorted from blood, taken in a trial of the OX40 agonist ivuxolimab. Every receptor here comes from an adult with an advanced solid tumor such as melanoma, head and neck, liver or kidney cancer.

This clone turned up a few times. The chain combines TRBV7-2 with TRBJ1-1, with no clear D. Germline assignment: CDR1 SGHTA and CDR2 FQGNSA. Trimming shortened V by 2 bases and J by 1 base, and 5 bases separated the two germline ends. This CDR3 contains 13 residues. CDR3 residues: CASSLQTNTEAFF. The CDR3 DNA sequence: TGTGCCAGCAGCTTACAGACGAACACTGAAGCTTTCTTT.

A single count supports this clone. The rearrangement uses TRBV5-1 and TRBJ2-5, with D perhaps TRBD1 (5 bases). V gave up 4 bases and J gave up 2 bases, with 12 bases separating them. CDR3 length equals 14 residues. Germline CDR1 and CDR2: SGHRS and YFSETQ. CDR3 amino acids: CASSGQGRQETQYF. The CDR3 DNA follows: TGCGCCAGCAGCGGCCAGGGCCGTCAAGAGACCCAGTACTTC. The whole variable domain, remainder taken from reference TRBV5-1 and TRBJ2-5, is KAGVTQTPRYLIKTRGQQVTLSCSPISGHRSVSWYQQTPGQGLQFLFEYFSETQRNKGNFPGRFSGRQFSNSRSEMNVSTLELGDSALYLCASSGQGRQETQYFGPGTRLLVL.

In this sample, this clone turned up once. V and J are TRBV5-4 and TRBJ2-1, with 9 bases matching TRBD1. Germline V gene data show CDR1 as SGHNT and CDR2 as YYREEE (reference sequence). The CDR3 extends over 15 amino acids. Trimming took 0 bases from V and 7 from J; bases not matched to a gene: 5. The CDR3 sequence is CASSLGDRGRNEQFF. CDR3 bases: TGTGCCAGCAGCTTGGGAGACAGGGGGAGAAATGAGCAGTTCTTC.

The chain joins TRBV9 to TRBJ2-3; D gene ambiguous. Germline V lookup: CDR1 SGDLS, CDR2 YYNGEE. Trimming removed 1 base at V and 3 bases at J, with 12 bases between. The CDR3 covers 15 residues. CDR3 sequence reads: CASSVLFGQTDTQYF. CDR3 in DNA: TGTGCCAGCAGCGTACTCTTTGGGCAGACAGATACGCAGTATTTT.

The chain has TRBV25-1 and TRBJ1-2, with unresolved D. V was trimmed by 3 bases and J by 8 bases, leaving 13 bases between them. This CDR3 is 13 amino acids long. In germline, CDR1 is MGHDK, CDR2 SYGVNS. For the CDR3, the DNA is TGTGCCAGCAGTGACCCGTGGATTGGAGGCTACACCTTC. The encoded protein is CASSDPWIGGYTF.

This rearrangement joins TRBV12-2 to TRBJ1-4. TRBV12-2 is marked as a pseudogene. This CDR3 contains 17 residues. The CDR3 spells CASRFPGGPKNNEKLFF. DNA of the CDR3: TGTGCAAGTCGCTTCCCGGGAGGCCCTAAGAATAATGAAAAACTGTTTTTT.

The V and J genes are TRBV27 and TRBJ2-1; TRBD2 might be the D (5 bases). The CDR3 totals 14 residues. Trimming left V 7 bases short and J 7 bases short, with 17 bases between. From germline, CDR1 is MNHEY and CDR2 SMNVEV (reference sequence). The CDR3 DNA follows: TGTGCCAGCACCGAGAGGTCCGGGGAAAATGAGCAGTTCTTC. Protein: CASTERSGENEQFF.

The CDR3 coding sequence is TGTGCCAGCAGCTTGACCTCTACAGGGGCTGGAAACACCATATATTTT. It is translated as CASSLTSTGAGNTIYF. This sequence joins TRBV7-3 and TRBJ1-3; TRBD1 aligns across 7 bases. The CDR3 has 16 residues. Germline assignment: CDR1 SGHTA and CDR2 FQGTGA. Trimming removed 3 bases from V and 2 bases from J; junction bases left unmatched: 7.

This sequence joins TRBV28 and TRBJ2-7, with TRBD2 matching over 10 bases. V lost 7 bases, J lost 7 bases, and 10 bases stayed unmatched. The CDR3 contains 14 residues. Germline V gene data show CDR1 as MDHEN and CDR2 as SYDVKM. CDR3 nucleotides: TGTGCCAGCACCCCTAGCGGGAGAACGTGGGAGCAGTACTTC. Translating it yields CASTPSGRTWEQYF. The whole variable domain, remainder taken from reference TRBV28 and TRBJ2-7, is DVKVTQSSRYLVKRTGEKVFLECVQDMDHENMFWYRQDPGLGLRLIYFSYDVKMKEKGDIPEGYSVSREKKERFSLILESASTNQTSMYLCASTPSGRTWEQYFGPGTRLTVT.

V gene TRBV27 combines with J gene TRBJ2-5; D uncertain. V lost 6 bases and J lost 2, with 7 bases in between. The V gene's germline CDR1 is MNHEY and CDR2 SMNVEV (reference sequence). The CDR3 loop spans 12 amino acids. This chain's CDR3 is CASSLSQETQYF. In DNA, the CDR3 is TGTGCCAGCAGCCTGTCGCAAGAGACCCAGTACTTC.

The chain couples TRBV6-5 to TRBJ2-1; 7 positions agree with TRBD2. Germline V gene lookup returns CDR1 MNHEY and CDR2 SVGAGI. This CDR3 is built from 16 residues. The V segment lost 0 bases and the J segment 5 bases; nucleotides outside the gene matches: 7. The CDR3 region is CASSYSLAEGDNEQFF. Here the CDR3 DNA reads TGTGCCAGCAGTTACTCCCTAGCGGAGGGTGACAATGAGCAGTTCTTC.

The rearrangement joins TRBV19 to TRBJ1-5; D is ambiguous. This CDR3 contains 15 residues. The germline gives CDR1 LNHDA, CDR2 SQIVND (reference sequence). V lost 3 bases and J lost 8, with 17 bases in between. Here the CDR3 reads CASSIDQGPGKPQHF. For the CDR3, the DNA is TGTGCCAGTAGTATCGATCAAGGGCCTGGGAAGCCCCAGCATTTT. The full variable domain, rest sourced from reference TRBV19 and TRBJ1-5, is DGGITQSPKYLFRKEGQNVTLSCEQNLNHDAMYWYRQDPGQGLRLIYYSQIVNDFQKGDIAEGYSVSREKKESFPLTVTSAQKNPTAFYLCASSIDQGPGKPQHFGDGTRLSIL.

This chain links TRBV5-5 with TRBJ1-2; D is uncertain. The CDR3 consists of 17 residues. V shed 1 base and J shed 1 base, with 17 bases lying between them. Germline CDR1 is SGHKS and CDR2 is YYEKEE (reference sequence). The CDR3 DNA reads TGTGCCAGCAGCTTGAAGTGGGATCTGGACGATAACTATGGCTACACCTTC. Translated: CASSLKWDLDDNYGYTF.

The V call is TRBV5-1, the J call TRBJ1-4, with TRBD1 matching over 7 bases. Per the germline V gene, CDR1 is SGHRS and CDR2 is YFSETQ. The V gene end was trimmed by 5 bases and the J gene end by 3 bases; junction bases not matched to a gene: 10. The CDR3 consists of 16 residues. The CDR3 reads CASSLLTGASNEKLFF. In DNA, the CDR3 is TGCGCCAGCAGTCTTCTCACAGGGGCCTCTAATGAAAAACTGTTTTTT.

This chain links TRBV5-1 with TRBJ1-4; D possibly corresponds to TRBD1 (5 bases). This CDR3 spans 13 amino acids. Deletions cut 4 bases from V and 3 bases from J, with 7 bases between. Germline CDR1 is SGHRS and CDR2 is YFSETQ. Written as DNA, the CDR3 is TGCGCCAGCAGCGGGGGGGCTAATGAAAAACTGTTTTTT. This sequence encodes CASSGGANEKLFF.

This chain joins TRBV5-6 and TRBJ2-1; D is possibly TRBD1 or TRBD2 (6 bases each). The CDR3 contains 13 residues. Germline V CDR1 and CDR2: SGHDT, YYEEEE. Deletions cut 4 bases from V and 8 bases from J, with 13 bases between. The CDR3 protein is CASSRGQGYEQFF. The DNA of the CDR3 is TGTGCCAGCAGCCGGGGGCAGGGGTATGAGCAGTTCTTC.

The chain links TRBV4-1 to TRBJ2-1; 9 nucleotides agree with TRBD2. CDR1 is MGHRA and CDR2 is YSYEKL in the germline V gene. The CDR3 length is 17 residues. Trimming took 7 bases from V and 7 from J; bases not matched to a gene: 17. The CDR3 nucleotides read TGCGCCAGCATCCCCAGGCCCTGGCGGGGGGGCCCAAATGAGCAGTTCTTC. Its translation is CASIPRPWRGGPNEQFF.

The CDR3, as DNA: TGTGCCAGCAGCCCTAACTATGGCTACACCTTC. Its translation is CASSPNYGYTF. The chain carries TRBV6-5 and TRBJ1-2; no clear D. The CDR3 has 11 residues. In germline, CDR1 is MNHEY, CDR2 SVGAGI. Trimming shortened V by 6 bases and J by 0 bases, and 2 bases separated the two germline ends.

The rearrangement joins TRBV11-2 to TRBJ2-3; no firm D call. The CDR3 has 16 residues. CDR1 and CDR2 (germline): SGHAT, FQNNGV. The V and J ends lost 4 bases and 1 base respectively, with 15 bases between them. CDR3: CASSSPLGSGTDTQYF. The CDR3 nucleotides are TGTGCCAGCAGCTCCCCTCTTGGGTCGGGCACAGATACGCAGTATTTT.

The chain uses TRBV5-1 and TRBJ2-3; the D is unclear. The ends were cut back, 0 bases at V and 7 bases at J, with 6 bases in the middle. The CDR3 contains 12 residues. Germline values: CDR1 SGHRS, CDR2 YFSETQ. The DNA for the CDR3 is TGCGCCAGCAGCTTGGAGAGGAATACGCAGTATTTT. It yields the protein CASSLERNTQYF.

The V gene is TRBV5-4, the J gene TRBJ2-3; 7 bases agree with TRBD2. The CDR3 totals 16 residues. Trimming cost V 4 bases and J 0 bases; bases outside gene matches: 8. Germline CDR1 reads SGHNT; CDR2 reads YYREEE (reference sequence). For the CDR3, the DNA is TGTGCCAGCAGCCTTGGCGGGGGAACTAGCACAGATACGCAGTATTTT. Translating gives CASSLGGGTSTDTQYF.

This chain uses TRBV28 with TRBJ2-5; 8 bases are shared with TRBD1. With the DNA end fitting TRBJ2-7 better, the J assignment may be wrong. Germline V gene data show CDR1 as MDHEN and CDR2 as SYDVKM. This CDR3 has 13 residues. Written as DNA, the CDR3 is TGTGCCAGCAATGGACAGGGCTACTACGAGCAGTACTTC. This encodes CASNGQGYYEQYF.

The rearrangement links TRBV2 to TRBJ1-2; 8 bases line up with TRBD1. J was trimmed by 8 bases and V by 7 bases; bases with no gene match: 9. Per the germline V gene, CDR1 is SNHLY and CDR2 is FYNNEI. This CDR3 contains 13 residues. The CDR3 DNA reads TGTGCCAGCACCCCTGACAGGGGTTCCGGCTACACCTTC. It codes for CASTPDRGSGYTF.

The rearrangement uses TRBV28 and TRBJ2-5; the match to TRBD2 covers 8 bases. V trimming: 6 bases; J trimming: 4 bases; junction bases outside the gene matches: 7. The CDR3 runs to 14 residues. From germline, CDR1 is MDHEN and CDR2 SYDVKM. The CDR3 reads CASSPQAGVETQYF. CDR3 in DNA: TGTGCCAGCAGCCCCCAAGCGGGAGTAGAGACCCAGTACTTC. Full variable domain (outside the CDR3, taken from reference TRBV28 and TRBJ2-5): DVKVTQSSRYLVKRTGEKVFLECVQDMDHENMFWYRQDPGLGLRLIYFSYDVKMKEKGDIPEGYSVSREKKERFSLILESASTNQTSMYLCASSPQAGVETQYFGPGTRLLVL.

J is TRBJ2-6 and V is TRBV6-6; no reliable D call. V lost 2 bases and J lost 1, with 6 bases in between. Germline values: CDR1 MNHNY, CDR2 SVGAGI (reference sequence). The CDR3 is 15 amino acids. CDR3 sequence (DNA): TGTGCCAGCAGTTACCCTGAGTCTGGGGCCAACGTCCTGACTTTC. This translates into CASSYPESGANVLTF.

Comment on this clone: At one end the junction does not follow the germline gene, possibly because of a read error. V gene TRBV7-2 combines with J gene TRBJ2-7, with TRBD2 matching over 9 bases. CDR3 length: 14 amino acids. Germline V gene lookup returns CDR1 SGHTA and CDR2 FQGNSA. CDR3 nucleotides: TGTGCCAGCAGCCTAGCTAGCGGGATGGGGGAGCAGTACTTC. Amino acid sequence: CASSLASGMGEQYF. The full variable domain, rest sourced from reference TRBV7-2 and TRBJ2-7, is GAGVSQSPSNKVTEKGKDVELRCDPISGHTALYWYRQSLGQGLEFLIYFQGNSAPDKSGLPSDRFSAERTGGSVSTLTIQRTQQEDSAVYLCASSLASGMGEQYFGPGTRLTVT.

This chain connects TRBV21-1 to TRBJ2-5; the table assigns TRBD1, which was not confirmed against the DNA. TRBV21-1 is marked as a pseudogene. The CDR3 sequence is 16 residues long. The CDR3 reads CASSKVWDRTEETQYF. The DNA for the CDR3 is TGTGCCAGCAGCAAAGTTTGGGACAGAACCGAAGAGACCCAGTACTTC.

This clone was detected once. The J gene is TRBJ1-2, the V gene TRBV7-9; unclear D gene. This CDR3 contains 17 residues. The V and J ends lost 5 bases and 4 bases respectively, with 23 bases between them. Looked up from germline, CDR1 is SEHNR and CDR2 is FQNEAQ (reference sequence). CDR3 sequence reads: CASSRRGGFSLVYGYTF. CDR3 DNA: TGTGCCAGCAGCCGGCGGGGAGGGTTTAGCTTAGTCTATGGCTACACCTTC.

V gene TRBV11-2 combines with J gene TRBJ2-7, with D possibly matching TRBD1 (5 bases). This CDR3 is 13 amino acids long. CDR1 is SGHAT, CDR2 FQNNGV, per germline. Trimming removed 2 bases at V and 6 bases at J, with 11 bases between. CDR3 DNA: TGTGCCAGCAGCTTACGAGAAGACAGCGAGCAGTACTTC. Translated, it gives CASSLREDSEQYF.

This chain joins TRBV10-3 and TRBJ2-7; a possible D gene is TRBD1 (6 bases). The V gene's germline CDR1 is ENHRY and CDR2 SYGVKD. The CDR3 is 14 residues long. V shed 10 bases and J shed 2 bases, with 18 bases lying between them. This chain's CDR3 is CATKRVAGAYEQYF. For the CDR3, the DNA is TGTGCCACCAAACGGGTGGCAGGGGCCTACGAGCAGTACTTC.

The sample holds a few counts of this clone. The gene calls are TRBV11-2 and TRBJ2-1, with D perhaps being TRBD1 or TRBD2 (5 bases each). CDR3 size: 13 residues. Germline CDR1 is SGHAT and CDR2 is FQNNGV. Trimming shortened V by 5 bases and J by 15 bases, and 20 bases separated the two germline ends. In DNA, the CDR3 is TGTGCCAGCAGCCCCGGGCGTTGGGGGTGGGCGTTCTTC. This translates into CASSPGRWGWAFF.

This clone has a single count. The chain employs TRBV15 and TRBJ1-2, with D perhaps matching TRBD1 (5 bases). V was trimmed by 1 base and J by 0 bases, leaving 12 bases between them. The CDR3 spans 16 residues. CDR1 is LNHNV, CDR2 YYDKDF, per germline (reference sequence). The CDR3 protein is CATSRVGGTTNYGYTF. Here the CDR3 DNA reads TGTGCCACCAGCAGAGTGGGCGGGACTACTAACTATGGCTACACCTTC. Complete variable domain (other parts from reference TRBV15 and TRBJ1-2): DAMVIQNPRYQVTQFGKPVTLSCSQTLNHNVMYWYQQKSSQAPKLLFHYYDKDFNNEADTPDNFQSRRPNTSFCFLDIRSPGLGDTAMYLCATSRVGGTTNYGYTFGSGTRLTVV.